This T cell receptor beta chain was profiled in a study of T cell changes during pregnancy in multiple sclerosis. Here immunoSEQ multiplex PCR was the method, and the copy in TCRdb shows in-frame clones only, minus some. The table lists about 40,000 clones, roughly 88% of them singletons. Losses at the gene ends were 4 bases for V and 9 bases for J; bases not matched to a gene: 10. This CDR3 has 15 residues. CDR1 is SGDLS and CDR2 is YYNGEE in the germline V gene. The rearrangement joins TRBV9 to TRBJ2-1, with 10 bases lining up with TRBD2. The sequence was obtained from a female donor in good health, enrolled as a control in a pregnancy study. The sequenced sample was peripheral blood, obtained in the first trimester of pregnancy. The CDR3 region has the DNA TGTGCCAGCAGCCGGGGGAGCGGGGGGGCCGGTGAGCAGTTCTTC. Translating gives CASSRGSGGAGEQFF.